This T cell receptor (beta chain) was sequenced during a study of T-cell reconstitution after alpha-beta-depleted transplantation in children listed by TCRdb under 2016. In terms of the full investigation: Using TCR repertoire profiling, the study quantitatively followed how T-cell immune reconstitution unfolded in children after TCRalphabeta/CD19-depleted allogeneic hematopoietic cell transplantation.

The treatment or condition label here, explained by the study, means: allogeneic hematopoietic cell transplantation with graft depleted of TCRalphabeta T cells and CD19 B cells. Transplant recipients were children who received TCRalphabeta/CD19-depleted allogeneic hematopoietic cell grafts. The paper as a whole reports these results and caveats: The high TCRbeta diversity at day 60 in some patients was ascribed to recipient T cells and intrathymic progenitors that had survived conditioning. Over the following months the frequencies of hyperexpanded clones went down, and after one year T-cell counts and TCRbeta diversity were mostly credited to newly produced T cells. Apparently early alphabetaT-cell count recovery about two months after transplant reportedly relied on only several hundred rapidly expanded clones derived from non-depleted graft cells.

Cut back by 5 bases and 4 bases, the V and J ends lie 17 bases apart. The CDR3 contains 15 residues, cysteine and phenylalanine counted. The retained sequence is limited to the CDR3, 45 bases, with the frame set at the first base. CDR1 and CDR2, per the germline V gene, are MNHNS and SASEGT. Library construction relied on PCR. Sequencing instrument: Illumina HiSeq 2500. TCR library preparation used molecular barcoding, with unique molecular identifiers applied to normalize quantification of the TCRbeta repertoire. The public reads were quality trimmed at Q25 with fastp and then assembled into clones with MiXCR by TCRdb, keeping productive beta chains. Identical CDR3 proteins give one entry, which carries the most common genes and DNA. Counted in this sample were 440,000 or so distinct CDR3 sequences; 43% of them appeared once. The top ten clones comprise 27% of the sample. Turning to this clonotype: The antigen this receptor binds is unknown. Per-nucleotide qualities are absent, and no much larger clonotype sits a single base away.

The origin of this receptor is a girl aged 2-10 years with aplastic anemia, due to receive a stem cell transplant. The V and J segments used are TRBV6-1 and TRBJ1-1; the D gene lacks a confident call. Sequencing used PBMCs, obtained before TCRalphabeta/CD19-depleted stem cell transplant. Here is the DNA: TGTGCCAGCAGTCCCCAAAGGGTCGCGGGCACTGAAGCTTTCTTT. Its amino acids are CASSPQRVAGTEAFF.